This T cell receptor (beta chain) was identified during a study of T cell responses to AZD1222 COVID-19 vaccine. The CDR3 has 13 residues. Between the trimmed V and J ends, which lost 3 bases and 6 bases, there was a span of 10 bases. Germline V lookup: CDR1 SGDLS, CDR2 YYNGEE. Repertoires were generated with immunoSEQ multiplex PCR, while TCRdb's copy carries only in-frame clones and drops some. This table holds roughly 150,000 clones, 70% to 90% found once. Sequenced material: peripheral blood, taken on day 0 of AZD1222 vaccination. The sequence was obtained from an adult in good health. The J gene is TRBJ2-1, the V gene TRBV9; TRBD2 might be the D (5 bases). CDR3 loop: CASSGPGVNEQFF. The CDR3 bases are TGTGCCAGCAGCGGACCCGGGGTCAATGAGCAGTTCTTC.